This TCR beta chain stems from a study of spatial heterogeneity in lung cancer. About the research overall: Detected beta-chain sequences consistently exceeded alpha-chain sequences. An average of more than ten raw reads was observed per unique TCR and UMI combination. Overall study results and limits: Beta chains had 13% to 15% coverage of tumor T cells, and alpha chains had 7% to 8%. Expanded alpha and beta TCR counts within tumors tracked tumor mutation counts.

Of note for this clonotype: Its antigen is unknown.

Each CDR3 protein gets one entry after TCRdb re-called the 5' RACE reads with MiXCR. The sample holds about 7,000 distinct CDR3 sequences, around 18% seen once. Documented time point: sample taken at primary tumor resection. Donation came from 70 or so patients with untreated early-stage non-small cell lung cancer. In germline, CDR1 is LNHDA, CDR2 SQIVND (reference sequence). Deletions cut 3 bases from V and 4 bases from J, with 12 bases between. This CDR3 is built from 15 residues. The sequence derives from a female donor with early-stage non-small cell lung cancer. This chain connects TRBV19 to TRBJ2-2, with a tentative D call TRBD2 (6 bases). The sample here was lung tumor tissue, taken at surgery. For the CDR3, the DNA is TGTGCCAGTAGTATTTGGCGGGGCTTCACCGGGGAGCTGTTTTTT. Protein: CASSIWRGFTGELFF.